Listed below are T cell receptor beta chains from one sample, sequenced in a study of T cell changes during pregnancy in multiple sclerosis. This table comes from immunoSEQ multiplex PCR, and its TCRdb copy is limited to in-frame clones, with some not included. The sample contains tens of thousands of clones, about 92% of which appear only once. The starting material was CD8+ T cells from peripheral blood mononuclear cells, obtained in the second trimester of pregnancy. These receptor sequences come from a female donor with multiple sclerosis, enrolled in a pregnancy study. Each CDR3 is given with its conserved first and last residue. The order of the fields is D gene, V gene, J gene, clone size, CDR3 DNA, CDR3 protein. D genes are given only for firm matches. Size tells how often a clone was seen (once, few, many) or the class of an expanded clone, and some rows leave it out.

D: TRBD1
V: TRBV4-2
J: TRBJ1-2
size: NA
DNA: TGTGCCAGCAGCCCCAATAACAGGGGGACTAACTATGGCTACACCTTC
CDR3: CASSPNNRGTNYGYTF

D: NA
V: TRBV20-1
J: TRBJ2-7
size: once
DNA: TGCAGTGCTTTACACCAGTCCGAGCAGTACTTC
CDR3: CSALHQSEQYF

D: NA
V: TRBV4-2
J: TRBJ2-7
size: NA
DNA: TGTGCCAGCAGCCAATACGGGAGAGGAGACTCCTACGAGCAGTACTTC
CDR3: CASSQYGRGDSYEQYF

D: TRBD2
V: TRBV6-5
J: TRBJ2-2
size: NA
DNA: TGTGCCAGCAGCTCCGGGACTAGCTACACCGGGGAGCTGTTTTTT
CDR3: CASSSGTSYTGELFF

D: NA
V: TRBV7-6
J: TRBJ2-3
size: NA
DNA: TGTGCCAGCAGCTTTATGACGGGGGGCACAGATACGCAGTATTTT
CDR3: CASSFMTGGTDTQYF

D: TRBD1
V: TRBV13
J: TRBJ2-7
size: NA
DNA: TGTGCCAGCAGCCCCCGACAGGGTAGCCACGAGCAGTACTTC
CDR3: CASSPRQGSHEQYF

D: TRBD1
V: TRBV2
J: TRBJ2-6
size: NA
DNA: TGTGCCAGCAGTGGGACAGGCACTGGGGCCAACGTCCTGACTTTC
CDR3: CASSGTGTGANVLTF

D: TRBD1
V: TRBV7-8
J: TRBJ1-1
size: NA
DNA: TGTGCCAGCAGCACCTTCCGACAGGGTAGGGAAGCTTTCTTT
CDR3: CASSTFRQGREAFF

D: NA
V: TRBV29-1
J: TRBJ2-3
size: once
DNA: TGCAGCGTTGAACCCGGGTGGGCAGATACGCAGTATTTT
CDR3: CSVEPGWADTQYF

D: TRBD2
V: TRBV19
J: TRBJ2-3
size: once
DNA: TGTGCCAGTAGCTACGGGGGGGGGTTGGATACGCAGTATTTT
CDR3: CASSYGGGLDTQYF

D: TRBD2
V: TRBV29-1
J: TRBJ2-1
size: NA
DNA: TGCAGCGTGGCGACTAGCGGAGGACGGGGGGATGAGCAGTTCTTC
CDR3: CSVATSGGRGDEQFF

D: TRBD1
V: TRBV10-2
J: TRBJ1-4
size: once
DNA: TGCGCCAGCAGTGAAACCCGGACAGGGACAAGCGAAAAACTGTTTTTT
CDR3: CASSETRTGTSEKLFF

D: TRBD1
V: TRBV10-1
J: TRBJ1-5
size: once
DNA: TGCGCCAGCATGGTCTGGGACAGGGGACCCCATCAGCCCCAGCATTTT
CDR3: CASMVWDRGPHQPQHF

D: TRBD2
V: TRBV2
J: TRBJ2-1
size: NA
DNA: TGTGCCAGCAGTGAAGGCCGGACTAGCGGGACTTACAATGAGCAGTTCTTC
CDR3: CASSEGRTSGTYNEQFF

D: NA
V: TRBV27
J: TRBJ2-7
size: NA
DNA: TGTGCCAGCTCGGGGGGGACAGGGAACTCCTACGAGCAGTACTTC
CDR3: CASSGGTGNSYEQYF

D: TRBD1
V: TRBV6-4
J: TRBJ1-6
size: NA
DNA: TGTGCCAGCAGTGACTCAGGGACAGCGAACTCACCCCTCCACTTT
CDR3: CASSDSGTANSPLHF

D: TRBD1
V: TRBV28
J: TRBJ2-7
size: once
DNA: TGTGCCAGCAGTCTTTGGGGCCGGGACAGTCTCTACGAGCAGTACTTC
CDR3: CASSLWGRDSLYEQYF

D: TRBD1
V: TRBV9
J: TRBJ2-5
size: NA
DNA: TGTGCCAGCAGCCCCGGACAGGGGGCACGGGAGACCCAGTACTTC
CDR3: CASSPGQGARETQYF

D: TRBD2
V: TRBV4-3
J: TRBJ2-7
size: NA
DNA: TGCGCCAGCAGCCAGGACCGGACTAGTCTCTACGAGCAGTACTTC
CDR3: CASSQDRTSLYEQYF

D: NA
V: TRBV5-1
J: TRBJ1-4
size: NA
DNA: TGCGCCAGCAGCTTCTCGCTGGGCACTAATGAAAAACTGTTTTTT
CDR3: CASSFSLGTNEKLFF

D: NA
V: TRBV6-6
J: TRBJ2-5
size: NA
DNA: TGTGCCAGCAGTTACACCCGTCTACAAGAGACCCAGTACTTC
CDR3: CASSYTRLQETQYF

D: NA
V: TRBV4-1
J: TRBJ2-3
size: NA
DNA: TGCGCCAGCAGCCAAGTAGGAGGGATGAACACAGATACGCAGTATTTT
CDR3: CASSQVGGMNTDTQYF

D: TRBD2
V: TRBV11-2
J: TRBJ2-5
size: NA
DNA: TGTGCCAGCAGCTTAGACGGACTAGCGGGGGCTCAAGAGACCCAGTACTTC
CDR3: CASSLDGLAGAQETQYF

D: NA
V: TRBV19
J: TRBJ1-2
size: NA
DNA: TGTGCCAGTAGCAGAATGAGAAGGACAGCTTCGAACTATGGCTACACCTTC
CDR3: CASSRMRRTASNYGYTF

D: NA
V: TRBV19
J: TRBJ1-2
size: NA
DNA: TGTGCCAGTACCCCTCAGGGGACATACTATGGCTACACCTTC
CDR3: CASTPQGTYYGYTF

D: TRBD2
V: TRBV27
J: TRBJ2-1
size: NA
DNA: TGTGCCAGCAGTAACGGACTAGCGGGACACAATGAGCAGTTCTTC
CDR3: CASSNGLAGHNEQFF

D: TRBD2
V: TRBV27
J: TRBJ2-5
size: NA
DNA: TGTGCCAGCAGTTTATCTCACACTAGCGGCCAAGAGACCCAGTACTTC
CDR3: CASSLSHTSGQETQYF

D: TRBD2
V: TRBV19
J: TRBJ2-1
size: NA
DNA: TGTGCCAGTAGTAGGGCGGGGGGGCCAAATGAGCAGTTCTTC
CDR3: CASSRAGGPNEQFF

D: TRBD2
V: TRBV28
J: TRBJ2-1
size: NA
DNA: TGTGCCATCAACACTAGCGGGAGGGGGAATGAGCAGTTCTTC
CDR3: CAINTSGRGNEQFF

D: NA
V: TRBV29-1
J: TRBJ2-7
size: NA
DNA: TGCAGCGCCGAGGGCAGGGGAGGGCGAGAGCAGTACTTC
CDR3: CSAEGRGGREQYF

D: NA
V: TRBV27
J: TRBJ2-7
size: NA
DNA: TGTGCCAGCAGTTTCGGAGGCCCCGAGCAGTACTTC
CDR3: CASSFGGPEQYF

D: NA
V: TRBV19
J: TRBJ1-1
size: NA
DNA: TGTGCCAGTAGTAGGGGACACCTGAACACTGAAGCTTTCTTT
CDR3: CASSRGHLNTEAFF

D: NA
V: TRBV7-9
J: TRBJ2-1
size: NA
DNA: TGTGCCAGCAGCTCCGTCGGTGGGGGGTCCTCCTACAATGAGCAGTTCTTC
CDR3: CASSSVGGGSSYNEQFF

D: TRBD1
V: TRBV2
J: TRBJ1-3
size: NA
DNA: TGTGCCAGCAGAGGGGGGGGGACAGGAACATACCCTGGAAACACCATATATTTT
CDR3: CASRGGGTGTYPGNTIYF

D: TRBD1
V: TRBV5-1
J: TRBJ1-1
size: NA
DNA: TGCGCCAGCAGCTTGGCCCCATGGACAGGGGGTAAGAACACTGAAGCTTTCTTT
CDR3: CASSLAPWTGGKNTEAFF

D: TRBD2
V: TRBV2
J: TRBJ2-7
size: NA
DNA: TGTGCCAGCAGTGAAGGGAGGGGAGGGGAGCAGTACTTC
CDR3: CASSEGRGGEQYF

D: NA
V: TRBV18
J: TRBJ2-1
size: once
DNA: TGTGCCAGCTCACCGACAGCTTCCTACAATGAGCAGTTCTTC
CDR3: CASSPTASYNEQFF

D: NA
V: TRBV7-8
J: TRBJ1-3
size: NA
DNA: TGTGCCAGCAGCTTATGGTTGGGGGGGGCGGGAAACACCATATATTTT
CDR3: CASSLWLGGAGNTIYF

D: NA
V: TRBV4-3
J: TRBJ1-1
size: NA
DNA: TGCGCCAGCAGCCCCCGAGGTAACACTGAAGCTTTCTTT
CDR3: CASSPRGNTEAFF

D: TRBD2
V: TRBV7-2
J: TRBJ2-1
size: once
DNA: TGTGCCAGCAGCTTCCCCCTAGCGGCTAGCTCCTACAATGAGCAGTTCTTC
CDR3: CASSFPLAASSYNEQFF

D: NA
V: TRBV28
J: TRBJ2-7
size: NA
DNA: TGTGCCAGCAGTTCCTACGTCGGGATGATTAACCCGGAGGACGAGCAGTACTTC
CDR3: CASSSYVGMINPEDEQYF

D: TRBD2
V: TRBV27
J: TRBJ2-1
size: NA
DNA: TGTGCCAGCAGACGACTAGCGGGAGTGCGTTTCGACGATGAGCAGTTCTTC
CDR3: CASRRLAGVRFDDEQFF

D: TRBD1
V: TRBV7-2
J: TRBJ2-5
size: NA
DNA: TGTGCCAGCAGCTTACCCGCGACAGGGGGTTCCCATCAAGAGACCCAGTACTTC
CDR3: CASSLPATGGSHQETQYF

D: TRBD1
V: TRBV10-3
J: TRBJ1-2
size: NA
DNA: TGTGCCATCAGTGAGTCGAGGACAGGGGTTGGCTACACCTTC
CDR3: CAISESRTGVGYTF

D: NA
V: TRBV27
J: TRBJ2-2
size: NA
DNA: TGTGCCAGCAGTTTAGGCTCCACCGGGGAGCTGTTTTTT
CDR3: CASSLGSTGELFF

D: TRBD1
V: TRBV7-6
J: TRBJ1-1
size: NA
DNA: TGTGCCAGCAAGGGGCAGGGGGCTTTCGGTGAAGCTTTCTTT
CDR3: CASKGQGAFGEAFF

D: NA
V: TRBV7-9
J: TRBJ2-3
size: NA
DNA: TGTGCCAGCAGCTCCACCACCCAGAGACAGGCTTACACAGATACGCAGTATTTT
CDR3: CASSSTTQRQAYTDTQYF

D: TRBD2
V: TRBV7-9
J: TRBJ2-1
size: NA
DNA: TGTGCCAGCAGCCCTACTAGCGGGAGGGGGAATGAGCAGTTCTTC
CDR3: CASSPTSGRGNEQFF

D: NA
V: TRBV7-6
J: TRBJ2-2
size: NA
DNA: TGTGCCAGCAGCCAACCCACGCGGGGAGCCGGGGAGCTGTTTTTT
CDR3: CASSQPTRGAGELFF

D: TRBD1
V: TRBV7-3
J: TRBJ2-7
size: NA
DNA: TGTGCCAGCAGCAAAGCGACAGGGGGCAACTACGAGCAGTACTTC
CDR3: CASSKATGGNYEQYF

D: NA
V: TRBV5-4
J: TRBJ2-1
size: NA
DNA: TGTGCCAGCTCCTTCAGGGACAATGAGCAGTTCTTC
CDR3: CASSFRDNEQFF

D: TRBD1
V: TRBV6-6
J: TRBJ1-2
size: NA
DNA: TGTGCCAGCAGCCGGGACAGGGGGCAGGACGGCTACACCTTC
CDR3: CASSRDRGQDGYTF

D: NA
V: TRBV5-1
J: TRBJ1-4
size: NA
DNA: TGCGCCAGCAGCTTGGAGGGGAACACTAATGAAAAACTGTTTTTT
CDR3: CASSLEGNTNEKLFF

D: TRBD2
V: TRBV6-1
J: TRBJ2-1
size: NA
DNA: TGTGCCAGCAGCGCGGGACTAGCGGAACCCAATGAGCAGTTCTTC
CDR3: CASSAGLAEPNEQFF

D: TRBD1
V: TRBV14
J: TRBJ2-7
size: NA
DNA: TGTGCCAGCAGCTACGGGACAGGGGGCATGAAGCAGTACTTC
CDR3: CASSYGTGGMKQYF

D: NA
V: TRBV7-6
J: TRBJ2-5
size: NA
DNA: TGTGCCAGCAGCTTAGCGTTAGAAGAGGAGACCCAGTACTTC
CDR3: CASSLALEEETQYF

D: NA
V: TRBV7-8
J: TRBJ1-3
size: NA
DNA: TGTGCCAGCCGTCCTGAGGGAAACACCATATATTTT
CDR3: CASRPEGNTIYF

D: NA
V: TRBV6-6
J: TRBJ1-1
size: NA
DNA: TGTGCCATAGGCGGGGGTGCTGAAGCTTTCTTT
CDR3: CAIGGGAEAFF

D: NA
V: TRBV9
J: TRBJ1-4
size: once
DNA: TGTGCCAGCAGCGGACAGGAGGAAAAACTGTTTTTT
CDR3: CASSGQEEKLFF